A single sample gave rise to the 30 T cell receptor beta chains below, sequenced in a study of blood T cell repertoires in COVID-19. The repertoire was sequenced with immunoSEQ multiplex PCR; TCRdb's copy has only in-frame clones and lacks some. The sample records tens of thousands of clones, roughly 88% being singletons. The source material was peripheral blood. These receptors were collected from a man aged 55 to 70 with acute or convalescent COVID-19.

CDR3 residues: CASSTLTRTAWGGYTF. CDR3 coding DNA: TGTGCCAGCAGTACCCTTACCCGGACAGCGTGGGGCGGCTACACCTTC. This chain uses TRBV28 with TRBJ1-2, with D perhaps matching TRBD1 (6 bases). CDR1 and CDR2 (germline): MDHEN, SYDVKM. Trimming pared 5 bases from V and 8 bases from J, leaving 24 bases between. The CDR3 covers 16 residues.

The CDR3: CASSLVGSYGYTF. The CDR3 DNA is TGTGCCAGCTCACTCGTGGGCTCCTATGGCTACACCTTC. V usage is TRBV18 and J usage is TRBJ1-2; D is ambiguous. The germline V gene has CDR1 KGHSH and CDR2 LQKENI. The CDR3 covers 13 residues. V was pared by 4 bases and J by 4 bases, with 10 bases between.

The V and J genes are TRBV7-2 and TRBJ2-7; 9 bases line up with TRBD1. CDR3 size: 15 residues. Trimming took 5 bases from V and 3 from J; bases not matched to a gene: 8. Germline CDR1 SGHTA, CDR2 FQGNSA. The CDR3 nucleotides read TGTGCCAGCAGCGACCGGGACAGGGAGGGCTACGAGCAGTACTTC. Translated, it gives CASSDRDREGYEQYF.

This clone appeared once. V and J are TRBV5-1 and TRBJ2-2; 9 nucleotides agree with TRBD1. V lost 4 bases, J lost 6 bases, and 10 bases stayed unmatched. The CDR3 length is 16 residues. Germline lookup yields CDR1 SGHRS and CDR2 YFSETQ. CDR3 residues: CASSPPGQGSAGELFF. Written as DNA, the CDR3 is TGCGCCAGCAGCCCCCCTGGACAGGGGTCGGCCGGGGAGCTGTTTTTT. Complete variable domain (other parts from reference TRBV5-1 and TRBJ2-2): KAGVTQTPRYLIKTRGQQVTLSCSPISGHRSVSWYQQTPGQGLQFLFEYFSETQRNKGNFPGRFSGRQFSNSRSEMNVSTLELGDSALYLCASSPPGQGSAGELFFGEGSRLTVL.

The chain uses TRBV6-5 and TRBJ1-6, with 8 bases aligning to TRBD1. The germline V gene encodes CDR1 MNHEY and CDR2 SVGAGI. The length of the CDR3 is 14 residues. The ends lost 10 bases at V and 0 bases at J; junction bases unmatched: 2. CDR3 loop: CATGQGSYNSPLHF. The DNA of the CDR3 is TGTGCCACCGGACAGGGCTCCTATAATTCACCCCTCCACTTT.

This chain connects TRBV7-8 to TRBJ1-1; 9 bases are shared with TRBD1. The trim removed 3 bases at V and 7 bases at J, leaving 3 bases unmatched. The CDR3 spans 13 residues. CDR1 is SGHVS and CDR2 is FQNEAQ in the germline V gene. For the CDR3, the DNA is TGTGCCAGCAGCTTCCGGACAGGGGTTGAAGCTTTCTTT. It encodes CASSFRTGVEAFF.

This chain joins TRBV6-1 and TRBJ2-1; D is uncertain. This CDR3 is built from 11 residues. Germline-derived CDR1 and CDR2 are MNHNS and SASEGT. Trimming took 1 base from V and 9 from J, leaving 4 bases between them. CDR3 nucleotide sequence: TGTGCCAGCAGTGAAGTATCTGAGCAGTTCTTC. This sequence encodes CASSEVSEQFF.

The CDR3 spells CASSRGGGTGNTIYF. The CDR3 region has the DNA TGTGCCAGCAGCAGAGGGGGGGGCACTGGAAACACCATATATTTT. The chain employs TRBV7-8 and TRBJ1-3, with TRBD1 as a possible D gene (6 bases). In germline, CDR1 is SGHVS, CDR2 FQNEAQ. Trimming took 5 bases from V and 2 from J, leaving 13 bases between them. This CDR3 comprises 15 residues.

This chain connects TRBV28 to TRBJ2-7, with 9 bases aligning to TRBD2. Germline CDR1 reads MDHEN; CDR2 reads SYDVKM. V gave up 5 bases and J gave up 0 bases; unmatched junction bases: 8. This CDR3 region has 16 residues. CDR3 in DNA: TGTGCCAGCAGTCCGCCTAGCGGGATGCCCTCCTACGAGCAGTACTTC. It specifies CASSPPSGMPSYEQYF.

V gene TRBV7-9 combines with J gene TRBJ2-1; tentative D call: TRBD2 (5 bases). CDR1 is SEHNR, CDR2 FQNEAQ, per germline (reference sequence). This CDR3 has 16 amino acids. The V and J ends lost 6 bases and 0 bases respectively, with 15 bases between them. CDR3: CASRGRRGSSYNEQFF. The CDR3 DNA reads TGTGCCAGCAGGGGGAGACGGGGAAGCTCCTACAATGAGCAGTTCTTC.

This sequence joins TRBV18 and TRBJ2-7; 9 bases line up with TRBD1. This CDR3 is built from 16 residues. The germline V gene has CDR1 KGHSH and CDR2 LQKENI. The V gene end was trimmed by 6 bases and the J gene end by 6 bases; junction bases not matched to a gene: 15. CDR3 in DNA: TGTGCCAGCTCCCCAACCCTGCCGGGACAGGGTGGCGAGCAGTACTTC. Its protein product is CASSPTLPGQGGEQYF.

The genes are TRBV11-2 and TRBJ2-1; D is perhaps TRBD2 (6 bases). The germline V gene encodes CDR1 SGHAT and CDR2 FQNNGV. This CDR3 comprises 16 residues. Trimming pared 3 bases from V and 1 base from J, leaving 13 bases between. The CDR3 protein is CASSFLATESYNEQFF. The CDR3 bases are TGTGCCAGCAGCTTTCTAGCGACTGAGTCCTACAATGAGCAGTTCTTC.

The chain employs TRBV30 and TRBJ1-2; D may be TRBD1 (5 bases). Trimming removed 2 bases from V and 4 bases from J, with 11 bases in between. CDR1 is GTSNPN, CDR2 SVGIG, per germline (reference sequence). There are 13 residues in the CDR3. CDR3 residues: CAWSPRGFYGYTF. Written as DNA, the CDR3 is TGTGCCTGGAGTCCTCGGGGGTTCTATGGCTACACCTTC.

The gene calls are TRBV9 and TRBJ1-3, with TRBD1 as a possible D gene (6 bases). V lost 4 bases to trimming and J lost 0 bases, with 11 bases between them. The CDR3 covers 15 residues. In germline, CDR1 is SGDLS, CDR2 YYNGEE. The CDR3 coding sequence is TGTGCCAGCAGCCGAGGACAGCCCTCTGGAAACACCATATATTTT. The encoded protein is CASSRGQPSGNTIYF.

The chain recombines TRBV7-2 with TRBJ1-2; TRBD1 matches at 7 bases. CDR1 is SGHTA and CDR2 is FQGNSA in the germline V gene. The CDR3 contains 16 residues. V trimming: 2 bases; J trimming: 6 bases; junction bases outside the gene matches: 12. In DNA form, the CDR3 reads TGTGCCAGCAGCTTATCAGGGGGTTTTCCGAGGGATGGCTACACCTTC. It is translated as CASSLSGGFPRDGYTF. Full variable domain (remainder filled in from reference TRBV7-2 and TRBJ1-2): GAGVSQSPSNKVTEKGKDVELRCDPISGHTALYWYRQSLGQGLEFLIYFQGNSAPDKSGLPSDRFSAERTGGSVSTLTIQRTQQEDSAVYLCASSLSGGFPRDGYTFGSGTRLTVV.

The chain employs TRBV14 and TRBJ2-7; TRBD1 matches at 8 bases. CDR3 length: 15 residues. V was clipped by 4 bases and J by 0 bases; unmatched bases: 5. The germline V gene encodes CDR1 SGHDN and CDR2 FVKESK. The CDR3 spells CASSLRQGSSYEQYF. As DNA, the CDR3 is TGTGCCAGCAGCCTACGACAGGGGAGCTCCTACGAGCAGTACTTC.

The J gene is TRBJ1-2, the V gene TRBV5-6, with 10 bases lining up with TRBD1. CDR3 length: 16 amino acids. Germline V gene data show CDR1 as SGHDT and CDR2 as YYEEEE. Germline trimming cut 3 bases from V and 5 bases from J; bases unmatched to any gene: 10. This chain's CDR3 is CASSSGTGETRYGYTF. For the CDR3, the DNA is TGTGCCAGCAGCTCCGGGACAGGGGAGACGCGGTATGGCTACACCTTC.

The chain joins TRBV28 to TRBJ1-2; D gene uncertain. The CDR3 extends over 15 amino acids. V was cut by 1 base and J by 8 bases, with 17 bases left in between. Per germline, CDR1 MDHEN and CDR2 SYDVKM. The CDR3 DNA reads TGTGCCAGCAGTTTATCTTTTGGGCAGGTCCACGGCTACACCTTC. Translating it yields CASSLSFGQVHGYTF.

The gene calls are TRBV5-1 and TRBJ1-2, with TRBD1 identical over 10 bases. The CDR3 has 12 amino acids. Germline CDR1 and CDR2: SGHRS and YFSETQ. The V segment lost 7 bases and the J segment 8 bases; nucleotides outside the gene matches: 5. The CDR3 is CASGDRGSGYTF. The DNA for the CDR3 is TGCGCCAGCGGGGACAGGGGAAGCGGCTACACCTTC.

V is TRBV7-9 and J is TRBJ2-7, with D perhaps TRBD1 (5 bases). The germline V and J ends were trimmed by 4 bases and 0 bases, with 13 bases remaining between them. The CDR3 totals 15 residues. Germline V lookup: CDR1 SEHNR, CDR2 FQNEAQ (reference sequence). The DNA for the CDR3 is TGTGCCAGCAGCTGGGGCCCTTCAGGCTCCTACGAGCAGTACTTC. It is translated as CASSWGPSGSYEQYF.

The chain is built from TRBV21-1 and TRBJ1-5; the D call TRBD1 from the table was never checked on the DNA. TRBV21-1 is flagged as a pseudogene. The CDR3 contains 14 residues. DNA for the CDR3: TGTGCCAGCAGCAAATACAGGGCCTGGCAGCCCCAGCATTTT. Translated, it gives CASSKYRAWQPQHF.

The chain employs TRBV18 and TRBJ2-2; no definite D call. The ends were cut back, 3 bases at V and 3 bases at J, with 8 bases in the middle. Germline-derived CDR1 and CDR2 are KGHSH and LQKENI. This CDR3 has 14 residues. The CDR3: CASSPRTDTGELFF. CDR3 sequence (DNA): TGTGCCAGCTCACCTAGAACAGACACCGGGGAGCTGTTTTTT.

The J gene is TRBJ2-1, the V gene TRBV5-1; the D gene is possibly TRBD2 (5 bases). V lost 4 bases and J 7 bases, leaving 21 bases between the germline ends. CDR3 length equals 16 residues. Germline V gene lookup returns CDR1 SGHRS and CDR2 YFSETQ. CDR3 DNA sequence: TGCGCCAGCAGCCCCACCCCCGGGTTACGGAGGAATGAGCAGTTCTTC. It is translated as CASSPTPGLRRNEQFF. The full variable domain, in which reference TRBV5-1 and TRBJ2-1 provide the parts outside the CDR3, is KAGVTQTPRYLIKTRGQQVTLSCSPISGHRSVSWYQQTPGQGLQFLFEYFSETQRNKGNFPGRFSGRQFSNSRSEMNVSTLELGDSALYLCASSPTPGLRRNEQFFGPGTRLTVL.

The chain is built from TRBV11-1 and TRBJ2-2; TRBD2 matches 11 bases. The trim removed 5 bases at V and 5 bases at J, leaving 7 bases unmatched. Germline V CDR1 and CDR2: SGHAT, FQDESV (reference sequence). This CDR3 comprises 16 residues. CDR3 protein: CASSARLAGRTGELFF. CDR3 bases: TGTGCCAGCAGCGCAAGACTAGCGGGAAGAACCGGGGAGCTGTTTTTT.

The V call is TRBV6-5, the J call TRBJ1-5; TRBD1 might be the D (6 bases). This CDR3 spans 14 amino acids. Trimming took 6 bases from V and 6 from J, leaving 15 bases between them. Germline lookup yields CDR1 MNHEY and CDR2 SVGAGI. The CDR3 loop reads CASRRTGWGQPQHF. The DNA of the CDR3 is TGTGCCAGCAGGAGAACAGGGTGGGGTCAGCCCCAGCATTTT.

This chain joins TRBV5-1 and TRBJ2-3, with a possible D match to TRBD2 (6 bases). CDR1 and CDR2 from the germline V gene are SGHRS and YFSETQ. The CDR3 is 15 residues long. Trimming pared 0 bases from V and 3 bases from J, leaving 11 bases between. The CDR3 loop is CASSLVSGSTDTQYF. Written as DNA, the CDR3 is TGCGCCAGCAGCTTGGTTAGCGGCTCAACAGATACGCAGTATTTT. The complete variable domain, with remaining parts taken from reference TRBV5-1 and TRBJ2-3, reads KAGVTQTPRYLIKTRGQQVTLSCSPISGHRSVSWYQQTPGQGLQFLFEYFSETQRNKGNFPGRFSGRQFSNSRSEMNVSTLELGDSALYLCASSLVSGSTDTQYFGPGTRLTVL.

The genes are TRBV28 and TRBJ2-7; D ambiguous. This CDR3 spans 11 amino acids. Germline V gives CDR1 MDHEN, CDR2 SYDVKM. V gave up 1 base and J gave up 5 bases, with 3 bases separating them. The CDR3 DNA reads as TGTGCCAGCAGTTTATTCAACGAGCAGTACTTC. Amino acid sequence: CASSLFNEQYF.

The rearrangement joins TRBV28 to TRBJ2-7; possibly TRBD1 for D (6 bases). The V end lost 4 bases, the J end lost 0 bases, and 13 bases lay between the germline ends. Germline V gene lookup returns CDR1 MDHEN and CDR2 SYDVKM. CDR3 length: 15 amino acids. CDR3 DNA: TGTGCCAGCAGTTCCCAGGGGCCCCTCTCCTACGAGCAGTACTTC. Residues: CASSSQGPLSYEQYF.

The rearrangement uses TRBV21-1 and TRBJ1-2; whether TRBD1, the table's D call, matches the DNA was not checked. TRBV21-1 is shown as a pseudogene. CDR3 size: 18 residues. The CDR3 DNA reads as TGTGCCAGCAGCAAAGCGCTAAGGCCAGGCCCTGCTAACTATGGCTACACCTTC. Its protein is CASSKALRPGPANYGYTF.

The chain couples TRBV18 to TRBJ1-1, with a weak D call TRBD1 (6 bases). The CDR3 totals 17 residues. Germline CDR1 and CDR2: KGHSH and LQKENI. V lost 3 bases to trimming and J lost 1 base, with 18 bases between them. CDR3: CASSPSKSDRPNTEAFF. In nucleotides, the CDR3 is TGTGCCAGCTCACCCTCTAAAAGCGACAGGCCGAACACTGAAGCTTTCTTT.